These 11 T cell receptor beta chains were sequenced from one sample in a study of OX40 agonist ivuxolimab in advanced cancers. The data were produced by immunoSEQ multiplex PCR, yet TCRdb's version contains in-frame clones alone and is incomplete. The data show 65,000 to 85,000 clones, just under 95% seen once. The material was CD4+ or CD8+ T cells sorted from blood, obtained in a trial of the OX40 agonist ivuxolimab. The receptors shown here come from an adult with an advanced solid tumor such as melanoma, head and neck, liver or kidney cancer.

V gene TRBV30 combines with J gene TRBJ2-3; D is ambiguous. The CDR3 is 12 residues long. V was cut by 1 base and J by 4 bases, with 6 bases left in between. Per the germline V gene, CDR1 is GTSNPN and CDR2 is SVGIG (reference sequence). Here the CDR3 DNA reads TGTGCCTGGAGTGCCCTCCCAGATACGCAGTATTTT. Protein: CAWSALPDTQYF.

This clone has only a few counts. V and J are TRBV30 and TRBJ1-1; D remains unclear. V lost 1 base, J lost 2 bases, and 8 bases lay in between. CDR3 length: 13 residues. CDR1 GTSNPN and CDR2 SVGIG come from the germline V gene (reference sequence). The CDR3: CAWSGAENTEAFF. The CDR3 nucleotides are TGTGCCTGGAGTGGGGCAGAAAACACTGAAGCTTTCTTT.

The chain is built from TRBV29-1 and TRBJ2-5; 9 nucleotides line up with TRBD1. The CDR3 contains 13 residues. CDR1 and CDR2 from the germline V gene are SQVTM and ANQGSEA. J was trimmed by 5 bases and V by 6 bases; bases with no gene match: 7. CDR3 region: CSVDGTGRETQYF. The DNA for the CDR3 is TGCAGCGTAGATGGGACAGGGAGGGAGACCCAGTACTTC.

The rearrangement links TRBV10-2 to TRBJ2-2, with D uncertain. The length of the CDR3 is 15 residues. The V and J ends lost 4 bases and 2 bases respectively, with 11 bases between them. From germline, CDR1 is WSHSY and CDR2 SAAADI. As DNA, the CDR3 is TGCGCCAGCAGTGGAGCCCCCCAAAACACCGGGGAGCTGTTTTTT. Translation gives CASSGAPQNTGELFF.

Remarks on this clone: The junction departs from germline at one end; a sequencing error may be responsible. This sample includes further DNA sequences coding for the same CDR3. The chain joins TRBV2 to TRBJ1-4; D is perhaps TRBD1 (6 bases). The CDR3 loop spans 15 amino acids. Looked up from germline, CDR1 is SNHLY and CDR2 is FYNNEI. The CDR3 spells CASTRQVLTNEKLFF. CDR3 in DNA: TGTGCCAGCACCAGACAGGTCTTAACTAATGAAAAACTATTTTTT.

This chain joins TRBV19 and TRBJ2-2; D is perhaps TRBD1 (6 bases). The CDR3 totals 13 residues. V was trimmed by 4 bases and J by 6 bases, leaving 9 bases between them. The V gene's germline CDR1 is LNHDA and CDR2 SQIVND (reference sequence). The DNA for the CDR3 is TGTGCCAGTAGTAGAGGGGGTGCCGGGGAGCTGTTTTTT. Protein: CASSRGGAGELFF.

V and J are TRBV7-3 and TRBJ2-1; D may be TRBD1 (5 bases). CDR1 is SGHTA, CDR2 FQGTGA, per germline. This CDR3 has 13 residues. Trimming removed 5 bases at V and 4 bases at J, with 9 bases between. Here the CDR3 reads CASSPQGYNEQFF. In DNA, the CDR3 is TGTGCCAGCAGCCCGCAGGGTTACAATGAGCAGTTCTTC.

J is TRBJ2-5 and V is TRBV30; TRBD1 or TRBD2 may be the D gene (5 bases each). V was shortened by 3 bases and J by 4 bases, with 9 bases between the two germline ends. The length of the CDR3 is 12 residues. Germline CDR1 GTSNPN, CDR2 SVGIG (reference sequence). The CDR3 here is CAWRWDGETQYF. CDR3 nucleotides: TGTGCCTGGAGGTGGGACGGAGAGACCCAGTACTTC.

Only one count was recorded for this clone. V gene TRBV9 combines with J gene TRBJ2-3; TRBD2 agrees at 9 bases. The CDR3 consists of 14 residues. Germline lookup yields CDR1 SGDLS and CDR2 YYNGEE. V lost 2 bases, J lost 7 bases, and 5 bases stayed unmatched. CDR3 amino acids: CASSVGGGANTQYF. Here the CDR3 DNA reads TGTGCCAGCAGCGTCGGCGGGGGGGCAAATACGCAGTATTTT.

The chain employs TRBV7-9 and TRBJ2-3; D uncertain. The CDR3 has 13 amino acids. The V and J ends lost 4 bases and 4 bases respectively, with 9 bases between them. CDR1 and CDR2 (germline): SEHNR, FQNEAQ (reference sequence). The CDR3 loop reads CASSYPGADTQYF. In DNA form, the CDR3 reads TGTGCCAGCAGCTACCCCGGAGCAGATACGCAGTATTTT.

This chain links TRBV30 with TRBJ2-3; D gene ambiguous. The CDR3 loop spans 15 amino acids. Between the trimmed V and J ends, which lost 4 bases and 0 bases, there was a span of 14 bases. Germline V gene lookup returns CDR1 GTSNPN and CDR2 SVGIG (reference sequence). CDR3 in DNA: TGTGCCTGGAACAAAGGTTACTCAAGCACAGATACGCAGTATTTT. Translating gives CAWNKGYSSTDTQYF.